Presented here are 17 T cell receptor beta chains from one specimen sequenced in a study of T cell changes during pregnancy in multiple sclerosis. Produced via immunoSEQ multiplex PCR; TCRdb's table is partial and in-frame only. The table records approximately 100,000 clones, around nine tenths of them present only once. The sequences come from peripheral blood, collected in the second trimester of pregnancy. The receptors stem from a female donor with multiple sclerosis, enrolled in a pregnancy study.

V is TRBV7-9 and J is TRBJ1-1; TRBD1 matches 7 bases. Per germline, CDR1 SEHNR and CDR2 FQNEAQ (reference sequence). The CDR3 totals 15 residues. Germline trimming cut 5 bases from V and 0 bases from J; bases unmatched to any gene: 6. CDR3 amino acids: CASSPRGRMNTEAFF. The CDR3 nucleotides are TGTGCCAGCAGCCCGAGGGGGCGGATGAACACTGAAGCTTTCTTT.

The chain couples TRBV9 to TRBJ2-7, with D perhaps matching TRBD1 (8 bases). The V gene's germline CDR1 is SGDLS and CDR2 YYNGEE. The CDR3 spans 15 residues. V shed 3 bases and J shed 5 bases, with 18 bases lying between them. CDR3 residues: CASSARGDRSDEQYF. The CDR3 nucleotides are TGTGCCAGCAGCGCCCGGGGGGACAGGAGCGACGAGCAGTACTTC.

A single count supports this clone. The chain uses TRBV7-2 and TRBJ1-4; D remains ambiguous. Deletions cut 4 bases from V and 7 bases from J, with 10 bases between. The CDR3 totals 13 residues. Germline lookup yields CDR1 SGHTA and CDR2 FQGNSA. The CDR3 nucleotides are TGTGCCAGCAGCTCCCCTGGAGGTGAAAAACTGTTTTTT. This translates into CASSSPGGEKLFF.

This clone was detected once. The CDR3 sequence: CASSFGGRGYEQYF. The CDR3 DNA follows: TGTGCCAGCAGCTTCGGGGGTAGGGGCTACGAGCAGTACTTC. The rearrangement uses TRBV5-6 and TRBJ2-7; tentatively, D is TRBD2 (6 bases). Germline V gene sequence: CDR1 SGHDT, CDR2 YYEEEE. V gave up 2 bases and J gave up 3 bases, with 12 bases separating them. This CDR3 region has 14 residues. Combining the CDR3 with reference TRBV5-6 and TRBJ2-7 gives the whole variable domain DAGVTQSPTHLIKTRGQQVTLRCSPKSGHDTVSWYQQALGQGPQFIFQYYEEEERQRGNFPDRFSGHQFPNYSSELNVNALLLGDSALYLCASSFGGRGYEQYFGPGTRLTVT.

The CDR3 region has the DNA TGCGCCAGCAGCTGGGGCCGACTAGCGGACTACTACGAGCAGTACTTC. This encodes CASSWGRLADYYEQYF. The rearrangement joins TRBV5-1 to TRBJ2-7; TRBD2 aligns across 9 bases. Germline V gives CDR1 SGHRS, CDR2 YFSETQ. The V gene end was trimmed by 3 bases and the J gene end by 3 bases; junction bases not matched to a gene: 10. This CDR3 comprises 16 residues.

The rearrangement joins TRBV19 to TRBJ1-1; no firm D call. The germline CDR1 and CDR2 sequences are LNHDA and SQIVND (reference sequence). The CDR3 length is 11 residues. V was clipped by 3 bases and J by 5 bases, with 4 bases between them. The CDR3 is CASSMSTEAFF. The CDR3 coding sequence is TGTGCCAGTAGTATGAGTACTGAAGCTTTCTTT.

The table lists this clone with a count of one. The chain carries TRBV10-3 and TRBJ1-3; 10 bases line up with TRBD1. Germline lookup yields CDR1 ENHRY and CDR2 SYGVKD. After removal of 9 bases from V and 2 bases from J, the junction contained 7 bases not matched to a gene. CDR3 length equals 15 residues. The chain's CDR3 is CAITRGTGAGNTIYF. The CDR3 DNA is TGTGCCATTACAAGGGGGACAGGGGCTGGAAACACCATATATTTT.

The J gene is TRBJ2-7, the V gene TRBV6-1, with unresolved D. The ends were cut back, 4 bases at V and 3 bases at J, with 10 bases in the middle. The CDR3 runs 13 residues. Germline CDR1 MNHNS, CDR2 SASEGT. CDR3 loop: CASSGRHRYEQYF. Here the CDR3 DNA reads TGTGCCAGCAGTGGCCGACACCGCTACGAGCAGTACTTC.

This chain joins TRBV5-4 and TRBJ2-5; no firm D call. CDR3 length: 12 residues. With 0 bases removed from V and 4 bases from J, the gap between germline ends came to 4 bases. The V gene's germline CDR1 is SGHNT and CDR2 YYREEE (reference sequence). The CDR3 DNA reads as TGTGCCAGCAGCTTGGAAGCAGAGACCCAGTACTTC. This encodes CASSLEAETQYF.

V usage is TRBV19 and J usage is TRBJ2-3, with a weak D call TRBD1 (6 bases). The germline V gene encodes CDR1 LNHDA and CDR2 SQIVND (reference sequence). The CDR3 contains 14 residues. Trimming removed 8 bases from V and 3 bases from J, with 15 bases in between. The CDR3 region is CASGDNRRTDTQYF. The CDR3 DNA is TGTGCCAGTGGGGACAACCGACGAACAGATACGCAGTATTTT.

This chain connects TRBV27 to TRBJ1-2, with 7 positions matching TRBD1. CDR3 length: 13 residues. Looked up from germline, CDR1 is MNHEY and CDR2 is SMNVEV (reference sequence). V shed 5 bases, J shed 2 bases, and the junction held 2 bases outside the gene matches. The chain's CDR3 is CASSQGQNYGYTF. For the CDR3, the DNA is TGTGCCAGCAGTCAGGGACAGAACTATGGCTACACCTTC.

The V gene is TRBV7-9, the J gene TRBJ1-1; D unresolved. V shed 1 base and J shed 2 bases, with 14 bases lying between them. The CDR3 sequence is 16 residues long. CDR1 is SEHNR, CDR2 FQNEAQ, per germline (reference sequence). The CDR3 loop is CASSLEPRVLNTEAFF. The CDR3 coding sequence is TGTGCCAGCAGCTTAGAACCCCGGGTCCTAAACACTGAAGCTTTCTTT.

This rearrangement joins TRBV7-2 to TRBJ2-1, with a weak D call TRBD1 (5 bases). Germline V CDR1 and CDR2: SGHTA, FQGNSA. Between the trimmed V and J ends, which lost 2 bases and 13 bases, there was a span of 12 bases. The CDR3 loop spans 12 amino acids. Written as DNA, the CDR3 is TGTGCCAGCAGCTTAAAGGGGAATGGTCAGTTCTTC. Protein product: CASSLKGNGQFF.

The V and J genes are TRBV5-1 and TRBJ2-5; D call uncertain. Germline V gene lookup returns CDR1 SGHRS and CDR2 YFSETQ. V gave up 4 bases and J gave up 7 bases, with 17 bases separating them. There are 14 residues in the CDR3. CDR3: CASSPTAAEGTQYF. For the CDR3, the DNA is TGCGCCAGCAGCCCGACCGCGGCAGAAGGGACCCAGTACTTC.

The genes are TRBV6-5 and TRBJ1-2; D unresolved. Between the trimmed V and J ends, which lost 8 bases and 3 bases, there was a span of 10 bases. Germline-derived CDR1 and CDR2 are MNHEY and SVGAGI. The CDR3 has 12 amino acids. The CDR3 DNA reads as TGTGCCAGCCAATCCGGTGACTATGGCTACACCTTC. It encodes CASQSGDYGYTF.

The J gene is TRBJ2-5, the V gene TRBV28; no clear D. This CDR3 has 14 residues. Trimming removed 5 bases at V and 0 bases at J, with 10 bases between. Per germline, CDR1 MDHEN and CDR2 SYDVKM. The CDR3 region has the DNA TGTGCCAGCAGTCCGGCACAGTACCAAGAGACCCAGTACTTC. Its translation: CASSPAQYQETQYF.

The rearrangement links TRBV7-2 to TRBJ2-5, with 10 nucleotides matching TRBD2. V lost 1 base to trimming and J lost 6 bases; unmatched junction nucleotides: 11. CDR1 and CDR2 from the germline V gene are SGHTA and FQGNSA. The CDR3 sequence is 17 residues long. DNA of the CDR3: TGTGCCAGCAGCTTAGGGGTTGCTAGCGGGGGAGTCAAGACCCAGTACTTC. Protein sequence: CASSLGVASGGVKTQYF.